This T cell receptor beta chain was sequenced for a study of blood T cells in healthy people across ages. At least 5 micrograms of total RNA were extracted per sample. Study findings and constraints: With naive T cell percentage, TCR beta diversity showed a strong correlation.

It was with a sample-barcoded 5' primer and a J-beta primer mix that a second PCR of about 7 to 12 cycles was run. TCRdb recomputed calls from the 5' RACE reads with MiXCR, one row per CDR3 protein. Of 800,000 to 950,000 distinct CDR3 sequences in the sample, under 50% were seen once. Losses at the gene ends were 7 bases for V and 0 bases for J; bases not matched to a gene: 2. Per the germline V gene, CDR1 is ENHRY and CDR2 is SYGVKD. CDR3 length: 15 amino acids. Worth noting for this clonotype: Its antigen is not identified.

The clonotype comes from a man aged 30 to 45 in good health. The chain recombines TRBV10-3 with TRBJ2-7; 14 bases are shared with TRBD2. The sample was blood. The chain's CDR3 is CAITGTSGSSYEQYF. The CDR3, as DNA: TGTGCCATCACCGGGACTAGCGGGAGCTCCTACGAGCAGTACTTC.